This TCR beta chain derives from a study of T cell responses to AZD1222 COVID-19 vaccine. About the study: Timing groups of about 4 and about 12 weeks for second doses were pooled.

Repertoires were generated with immunoSEQ multiplex PCR, while TCRdb's copy carries only in-frame clones and drops some. The sample contains around 100,000 clones, about four fifths of which appear only once. Findings of the study overall: Targeting of unmutated variant regions was reportedly seen in nearly half of spike-specific TCRs.

The CDR3 runs to 15 residues. V shed 3 bases and J shed 3 bases, with 15 bases lying between them. Germline CDR1 reads SGDLS; CDR2 reads YYNGEE. About this clone itself: Its specificity is unknown.

V gene TRBV9 combines with J gene TRBJ1-1; D uncertain. The sequence derives from an adult in good health. The sample was peripheral blood, taken on day 0 of AZD1222 vaccination. The CDR3 spells CASSALSEDDTEAFF. The DNA for the CDR3 is TGTGCCAGCAGCGCCTTATCCGAAGACGACACTGAAGCTTTCTTT.